These 25 T cell receptor beta chains came from one sample sequenced in a study of CD8 T cells in ankylosing spondylitis. For these receptors, no antigen is known. TCRdb reprocessed the 5' RACE reads with MiXCR, giving one entry per CDR3 protein. The repertoire holds 300,000 to 400,000 distinct CDR3 sequences, with around 22% as singletons. Points from the study as a whole: Among TCR beta sequences, a motif of under ten highly homologous variants appeared characteristic of ankylosing spondylitis blood.

The sample comprised blood, either unsorted or a sorted T cell fraction (not recorded which). Source of these receptors: a male donor with ankylosing spondylitis.

This clonotype was observed at least ten times. The chain is built from TRBV29-1 and TRBJ2-1; D gene uncertain. Trimming stripped 4 bases from V and 4 bases from J, with 8 bases between. There are 12 residues in the CDR3. Per the germline V gene, CDR1 is SQVTM and CDR2 is ANQGSEA. CDR3 DNA: TGCAGCGTTGTCTCGTTATACAATGAGCAGTTCTTC. Its protein is CSVVSLYNEQFF.

This clonotype was detected only a few times. V and J are TRBV18 and TRBJ2-2, with D uncertain. The CDR3 is 16 residues long. Germline CDR1 KGHSH, CDR2 LQKENI. Deletions cut 0 bases from V and 3 bases from J, with 11 bases between. CDR3 nucleotides: TGTGCCAGCTCACCACCGAACCGACGGGACACCGGGGAGCTGTTTTTT. Translating gives CASSPPNRRDTGELFF.

By share, this clonotype ranks as medium-sized. V is TRBV29-1 and J is TRBJ2-3; TRBD2 matches 7 bases. This CDR3 spans 14 amino acids. V gave up 8 bases and J gave up 2 bases; unmatched junction bases: 10. From germline, CDR1 is SQVTM and CDR2 ANQGSEA. The CDR3 is CSTPTGTNTDTQYF. The CDR3 DNA sequence: TGCAGCACTCCAACCGGGACTAACACAGATACGCAGTATTTT.

This clonotype was recorded a few times. This rearrangement joins TRBV15 to TRBJ2-7, with TRBD2 matching over 8 bases. V dropped 5 bases and J dropped 6; count of bases not matched to a gene: 15. The length of the CDR3 is 16 residues. Germline CDR1 is LNHNV and CDR2 is YYDKDF (reference sequence). The CDR3 coding sequence is TGTGCCACCAGCCCTCTAACCGCGGGGGGCCGTCGCGAGCAGTACTTC. Translation gives CATSPLTAGGRREQYF.

The chain combines TRBV27 with TRBJ1-5; D not certain. CDR3 length: 15 amino acids. CDR1 MNHEY and CDR2 SMNVEV come from the germline V gene (reference sequence). Trimming took off 2 bases at V and 5 bases at J, with 13 bases between the two ends. CDR3 in DNA: TGTGCCAGCAGTTTAGGTGACGGACGATATCAGCCCCAGCATTTT. Protein: CASSLGDGRYQPQHF.

This clonotype came up a few times. The chain employs TRBV5-1 and TRBJ2-2, with D unresolved. The CDR3 spans 16 residues. Germline lookup yields CDR1 SGHRS and CDR2 YFSETQ. V was cut by 1 base and J by 3 bases, with 13 bases left in between. The CDR3 sequence: CASSLLQTRDTGELFF. DNA for the CDR3: TGCGCCAGCAGCTTGTTGCAGACTCGAGACACCGGGGAGCTGTTTTTT.

This clonotype was seen a handful of times. The V call is TRBV25-1, the J call TRBJ1-5; D is undetermined. V was clipped by 8 bases and J by 0 bases, with 20 bases between them. The CDR3 length is 17 residues. Looked up from germline, CDR1 is MGHDK and CDR2 is SYGVNS. For the CDR3, the DNA is TGTGCCAGCCTGAACCTCATCGGGCAGTATAGCAATCAGCCCCAGCATTTT. Residues: CASLNLIGQYSNQPQHF.

A few counts support this clonotype. The chain joins TRBV4-2 to TRBJ2-2, with D maybe TRBD2 (5 bases). The germline V gene has CDR1 LGHNA and CDR2 YNFKEQ. This CDR3 is built from 17 residues. V was cut by 3 bases and J by 0 bases, with 14 bases left in between. CDR3 nucleotides: TGTGCCAGCAGCCAGGGAGAAAGGGTACCGAACACCGGGGAGCTGTTTTTT. Residues: CASSQGERVPNTGELFF.

This chain links TRBV9 with TRBJ2-5; 9 nucleotides line up with TRBD1. The CDR3 runs 15 residues. V gave up 3 bases and J gave up 2 bases; unmatched junction bases: 5. Per germline, CDR1 SGDLS and CDR2 YYNGEE. The CDR3 nucleotides are TGTGCCAGCAGCGGCTCAGGGACAGGGCAAGAGACCCAGTACTTC. This encodes CASSGSGTGQETQYF.

This clonotype showed up just a few times. The chain couples TRBV28 to TRBJ2-2; D might be TRBD2 (5 bases). Trimming removed 2 bases at V and 4 bases at J, with 20 bases between. The CDR3 consists of 18 residues. CDR1 is MDHEN and CDR2 is SYDVKM in the germline V gene. The CDR3 sequence is CASSLPTSGDYPTGELFF. The DNA for the CDR3 is TGTGCCAGCAGTTTACCGACTTCAGGAGACTATCCCACCGGGGAGCTGTTTTTT.

J is TRBJ2-7 and V is TRBV24-1, with 9 bases that match TRBD1. CDR3 length: 15 residues. Trimming cost V 4 bases and J 2 bases; bases outside gene matches: 5. Germline CDR1 is KGHDR and CDR2 is SFDVKD. The CDR3 DNA sequence: TGTGCCACCAGTGACGCCGGGACAGGGACCTACGAGCAGTACTTC. This gives the protein CATSDAGTGTYEQYF.

This clonotype was seen at least ten times. This chain links TRBV9 with TRBJ2-3, with 9 positions matching TRBD2. Per germline, CDR1 SGDLS and CDR2 YYNGEE. V lost 6 bases to trimming and J lost 2 bases; unmatched junction nucleotides: 7. This CDR3 region has 15 residues. The CDR3 sequence: CASNGLAGLTDTQYF. The DNA for the CDR3 is TGTGCCAGCAACGGGCTAGCGGGACTCACAGATACGCAGTATTTT.

The rearrangement links TRBV4-2 to TRBJ1-4; 7 bases fit TRBD1. Germline V gene data show CDR1 as LGHNA and CDR2 as YNFKEQ. Trimming removed 1 base from V and 0 bases from J; junction bases left unmatched: 2. There are 16 residues in the CDR3. DNA for the CDR3: TGTGCCAGCAGCCAAGGACAGGGAACAACTAATGAAAAACTGTTTTTT. It is translated as CASSQGQGTTNEKLFF.

As regards this clonotype: The CDR3 end shows no conserved phenylalanine or tryptophan, and so a read error is likely. The chain joins TRBV5-6 to TRBJ2-7, with D maybe TRBD2 (5 bases). Trimming removed 3 bases from V and 6 bases from J, with 10 bases in between. CDR1 SGHDT and CDR2 YYEEEE come from the germline V gene. This CDR3 has 12 amino acids. The CDR3 is CASSSDFFEQYY. CDR3 in DNA: TGTGCCAGCAGCTCGGACTTCTTCGAGCAGTACTAC.

The V gene is TRBV4-2, the J gene TRBJ2-7; weak D call: TRBD2 (6 bases). V was shortened by 4 bases and J by 5 bases, with 15 bases between the two germline ends. CDR3 length: 14 residues. Germline V gene data show CDR1 as LGHNA and CDR2 as YNFKEQ. Here the CDR3 DNA reads TGTGCCAGCAGCCGTATAGCGGCTGGGAACGAGCAGTACTTC. Its translation: CASSRIAAGNEQYF.

The sample holds a few counts of this clonotype. The chain employs TRBV24-1 and TRBJ2-1; 10 bases map to TRBD2. The germline CDR1 and CDR2 sequences are KGHDR and SFDVKD. The V gene end was trimmed by 4 bases and the J gene end by 5 bases; junction bases not matched to a gene: 4. The CDR3 has 15 amino acids. In nucleotides, the CDR3 is TGTGCCACCAGTGACTGGACTAGCGGCCACAATGAGCAGTTCTTC. Translating it yields CATSDWTSGHNEQFF.

This sequence joins TRBV27 and TRBJ2-3; 12 bases are shared with TRBD2. The V segment lost 5 bases and the J segment 3 bases; nucleotides outside the gene matches: 12. Germline CDR1 is MNHEY and CDR2 is SMNVEV (reference sequence). The CDR3 contains 18 residues. CDR3 sequence (DNA): TGTGCCAGCAGTACCTCTAGCGGGAGGGCCGTAGAGACAGATACGCAGTATTTT. Amino acids: CASSTSSGRAVETDTQYF.

Only a few counts were recorded for this clonotype. The chain links TRBV2 to TRBJ2-1; TRBD2 aligns across 10 bases. The trim removed 6 bases at V and 10 bases at J, leaving 12 bases unmatched. The CDR3 has 15 residues. Germline CDR1 and CDR2: SNHLY and FYNNEI. CDR3 sequence reads: CASRQTSGFPLEQFF. CDR3 nucleotide sequence: TGTGCCAGCAGACAGACTAGCGGGTTCCCTCTGGAGCAGTTCTTC.

The gene calls are TRBV7-2 and TRBJ2-5; 8 positions match TRBD1. Germline lookup yields CDR1 SGHTA and CDR2 FQGNSA. The CDR3 is made up of 14 amino acids. V was clipped by 5 bases and J by 5 bases; unmatched bases: 7. The CDR3 here is CASSETGVGETQYF. The CDR3 DNA reads TGTGCCAGCAGCGAGACAGGGGTAGGCGAGACCCAGTACTTC.

This clonotype has a handful of counts. The V gene is TRBV21-1, the J gene TRBJ2-1; TRBD2 is the table's D call and was not checked against the DNA. TRBV21-1 is recorded as a pseudogene. The CDR3 contains 15 residues. This CDR3 reads CASSKAISGNNEQFF. The CDR3 region has the DNA TGTGCCAGCAGCAAAGCAATTAGCGGGAACAATGAGCAGTTCTTC.

This clonotype was picked up a small number of times. The V gene is TRBV5-1, the J gene TRBJ2-1; 10 bases map to TRBD1. CDR1 SGHRS and CDR2 YFSETQ come from the germline V gene. This CDR3 comprises 14 residues. V trimming: 4 bases; J trimming: 6 bases; junction bases outside the gene matches: 4. The CDR3 coding sequence is TGCGCCAGCAGCGTCCGGACAGGGGGCAATGAGCAGTTCTTC. Translation gives CASSVRTGGNEQFF.

J is TRBJ2-5 and V is TRBV24-1; 10 bases line up with TRBD2. CDR1 and CDR2 from the germline V gene are KGHDR and SFDVKD. CDR3 size: 16 residues. V gave up 4 bases and J gave up 5 bases; unmatched junction bases: 9. The CDR3 sequence is CATSDLSLAGVETQYF. The CDR3 nucleotides are TGTGCCACCAGTGACCTGAGTCTAGCGGGAGTTGAGACCCAGTACTTC.

This clonotype showed up just a few times. The chain recombines TRBV9 with TRBJ1-1; D is perhaps TRBD1 (6 bases). This CDR3 comprises 16 residues. V lost 4 bases and J lost 3, with 19 bases in between. Germline loops: CDR1 SGDLS, CDR2 YYNGEE. The CDR3, as DNA: TGTGCCAGCAGCCCGTTCCCGACAGGAACATACACTGAAGCTTTCTTT. Translated: CASSPFPTGTYTEAFF.

The chain has TRBV6-1 and TRBJ2-5, with D perhaps matching TRBD1 (5 bases). The ends were cut back, 7 bases at V and 1 base at J, with 19 bases in the middle. From germline, CDR1 is MNHNS and CDR2 SASEGT. The length of the CDR3 is 16 residues. The CDR3 loop reads CASILRVTGVQETQYF. CDR3 in DNA: TGTGCCAGCATTCTACGTGTTACAGGAGTCCAAGAGACCCAGTACTTC.

The J gene is TRBJ2-1, the V gene TRBV24-1; a possible D gene is TRBD2 (6 bases). CDR1 is KGHDR and CDR2 is SFDVKD in the germline V gene. This CDR3 is 14 amino acids long. Trimming cost V 3 bases and J 4 bases, with 9 bases left between them. CDR3 coding DNA: TGTGCCACCAGTGATGACGGGACTTACAATGAGCAGTTCTTC. It specifies CATSDDGTYNEQFF.